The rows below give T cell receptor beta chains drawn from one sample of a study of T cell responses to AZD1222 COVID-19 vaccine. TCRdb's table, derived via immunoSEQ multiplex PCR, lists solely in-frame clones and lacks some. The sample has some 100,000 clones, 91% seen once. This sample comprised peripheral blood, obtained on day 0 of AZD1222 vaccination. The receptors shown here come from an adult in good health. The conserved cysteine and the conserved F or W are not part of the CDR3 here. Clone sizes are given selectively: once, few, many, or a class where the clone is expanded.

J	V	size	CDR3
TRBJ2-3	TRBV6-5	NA	ASSYQGQSTDTQY
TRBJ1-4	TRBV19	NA	ASSPLGGGEKLF
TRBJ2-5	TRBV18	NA	ASSPPGTAEETQY
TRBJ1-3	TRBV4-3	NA	ASSQGSLESSGNTIY
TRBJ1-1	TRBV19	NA	ASSIGGRQGTEAF
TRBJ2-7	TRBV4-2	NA	ASSPGQVQHQGQY
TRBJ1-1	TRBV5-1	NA	ASSGDGLNGKAF
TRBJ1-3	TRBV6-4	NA	ASSDPRGRGGNTIY
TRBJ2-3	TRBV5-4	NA	ASSLRAGGTDTQY
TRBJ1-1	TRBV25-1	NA	ASSARQGNTEAF
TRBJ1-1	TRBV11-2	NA	ASSFSENTEAF
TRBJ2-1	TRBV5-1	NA	ASSLSGPDSYNEQF
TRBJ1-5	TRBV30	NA	AWSKDPQPQH
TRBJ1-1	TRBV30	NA	AWMVSTEAF
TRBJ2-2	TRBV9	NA	ASSVSLFTGELF
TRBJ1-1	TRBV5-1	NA	ASSFSNTEAF
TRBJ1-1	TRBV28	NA	ASIGDTEAF
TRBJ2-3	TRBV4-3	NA	ASSQDRSGGSDTQY
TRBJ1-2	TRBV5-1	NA	ASSSGQGTRDYGYT
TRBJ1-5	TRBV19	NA	ASSIDKGQGAYQPQH
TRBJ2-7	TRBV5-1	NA	ASSSGLRSEQY
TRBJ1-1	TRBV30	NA	AWSVQSDTEAF
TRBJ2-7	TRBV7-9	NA	ASSLRGGTGAHEQY
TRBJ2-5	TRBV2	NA	ASSDSGQETQY
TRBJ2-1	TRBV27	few	ASSPSRAGGLIEQF
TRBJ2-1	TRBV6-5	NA	ASSYEASGGGDEQF
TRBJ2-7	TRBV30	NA	AWRESAYEQY
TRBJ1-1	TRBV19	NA	ASSYTPGTEAF
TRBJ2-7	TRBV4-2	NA	ASSQDGGSYEQY
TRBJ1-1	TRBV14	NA	ASSQEARDRGTEAF
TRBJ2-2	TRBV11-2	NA	ASSFRLKAGGHTGELF
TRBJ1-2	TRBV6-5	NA	ASSYSSARNYGYT
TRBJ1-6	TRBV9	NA	ASSVDPTGGFSPLH
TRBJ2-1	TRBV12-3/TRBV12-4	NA	ASSLGPRNEQF
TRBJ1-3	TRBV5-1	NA	ASRDLRASGNTIY
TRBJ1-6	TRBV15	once	ATSRDPPGVAAPLH
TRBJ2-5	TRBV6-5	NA	ASSYSGQGTSSTQY
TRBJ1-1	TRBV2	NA	ASRGGIMNTEAF
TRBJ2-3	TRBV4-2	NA	ASSQEGDRGGDTQY
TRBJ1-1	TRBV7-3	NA	ASSPGHDNTEAF
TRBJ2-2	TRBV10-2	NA	ASSARPNTGELF
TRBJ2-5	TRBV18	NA	ASSPRRDSQETQY
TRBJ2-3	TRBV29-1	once	SVEGFGRGSDTQY
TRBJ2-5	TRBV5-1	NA	ASSVGNGGETQY
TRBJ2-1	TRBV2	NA	ASSAASGSFNEQF
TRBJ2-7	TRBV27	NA	ASSFREPPFEQY
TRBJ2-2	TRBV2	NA	ASSEEGLANTGELF
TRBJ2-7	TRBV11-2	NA	ASNDGQGYEQY
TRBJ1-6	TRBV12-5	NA	ASGLTVTKANSSPLH
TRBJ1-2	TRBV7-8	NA	ASSLALRGYGYT
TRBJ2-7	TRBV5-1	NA	ASSPGGTAGKYEQY
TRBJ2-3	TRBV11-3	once	ASSLGTLGTDTQY
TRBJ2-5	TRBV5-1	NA	ASRPGSGETQY
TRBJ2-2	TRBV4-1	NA	ASSPLTSGSVTGELF
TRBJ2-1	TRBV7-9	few	ASSPEQRVYNEQF
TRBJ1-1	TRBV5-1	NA	ASSLVGGGNTEAF
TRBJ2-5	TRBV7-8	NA	ASSWMPTRGRETQY
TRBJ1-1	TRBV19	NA	ASSIDGTFQEAF
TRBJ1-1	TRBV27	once	ASRGVAADTEAF
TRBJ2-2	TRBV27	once	ASSSYLGGGWLF